This is a list of T cell receptor beta chains from one sample in a study of blood T cell repertoires in COVID-19. Clones were read by immunoSEQ multiplex PCR, and TCRdb kept only the in-frame ones, dropping some. The sample yields under 200,000 clones, more than 70% seen once. The sample was PBMCs or T cells enriched from blood (not recorded which). These receptors were obtained from a woman in her forties or fifties in a cohort exposed to, infected with or recovered from COVID-19 (not recorded which). The CDR3 runs from the conserved cysteine through the conserved F or W. A D gene is named only where the DNA matches it firmly. Clone size is given for some rows only: seen once, a few or many times, or a class if the clone is expanded.

TRBJ1-2	NA	few	TRBV6-5	CASSLRRGLMGYTF	TGTGCCAGCAGCCTCCGGCGGGGTTTAATGGGCTACACCTTC
TRBJ1-3	TRBD1	NA	TRBV5-1	CASKKGQAAGNTIYF	TGCGCCAGCAAAAAGGGACAGGCCGCTGGAAACACCATATATTTT
TRBJ1-6	NA	few	TRBV15	CATSRSRLVDSPLHF	TGTGCCACCAGCAGATCCCGGTTGGTGGATTCACCCCTCCACTTT
TRBJ2-7	NA	NA	TRBV27	CASSRAESSYEQYF	TGTGCCAGCAGTCGAGCGGAGAGTTCCTACGAGCAGTACTTC
TRBJ1-6	NA	few	TRBV15	CATRTDYNSPLHF	TGTGCCACCAGGACAGATTATAATTCACCCCTCCACTTT
TRBJ2-3	NA	NA	TRBV9	CASSVPSVTQYF	TGTGCCAGCAGCGTTCCATCAGTTACGCAGTATTTT
TRBJ2-1	TRBD2	NA	TRBV2	CASSEGQGGRAYNEQFF	TGTGCCAGCAGTGAGGGGCAAGGCGGGAGGGCCTACAATGAGCAGTTCTTC
TRBJ2-5	NA	NA	TRBV20-1	CGDLQGETQYF	TGCGGTGATTTACAGGGAGAGACCCAGTACTTC
TRBJ1-3	NA	NA	TRBV6-6	CASSYSIVGNTIYF	TGTGCCAGCAGTTACTCTATTGTAGGAAACACCATATATTTT
TRBJ1-2	TRBD1	NA	TRBV28	CASSFPGQFYGYTF	TGTGCCAGCAGTTTCCCGGGACAGTTCTATGGCTACACCTTC
TRBJ1-5	NA	few	TRBV5-1	CASSLTQGPFSNQPQHF	TGCGCCAGCAGCTTGACACAGGGTCCCTTTAGCAATCAGCCCCAGCATTTT
TRBJ2-5	NA	NA	TRBV6-5	CASSSSGRGAETQYF	NA
TRBJ1-4	NA	NA	TRBV29-1	CSVRWQGDEKLFF	TGCAGCGTTCGATGGCAGGGTGATGAAAAACTGTTTTTT
TRBJ1-6	NA	NA	TRBV11-2	CASSLLLRDTVYNSPLHF	TGTGCCAGCAGCTTATTATTACGGGACACGGTCTATAATTCACCCCTCCACTTT
TRBJ2-3	NA	NA	TRBV21-1	CASLDYPRGLDTQYF	TGTGCCAGTCTAGATTACCCGAGGGGGTTGGATACGCAGTATTTT
TRBJ2-7	NA	many	TRBV21-1	CASIGGLAVYEQYF	TGTGCCAGCATCGGGGGACTAGCGGTGTACGAGCAGTACTTC
TRBJ1-3	NA	NA	TRBV19	CASSIDGSGRYSGNTIYF	TGTGCCAGTAGTATAGATGGGAGTGGAAGATACTCTGGAAACACCATATATTTT
TRBJ1-5	NA	NA	TRBV11-3	CASSSSLPGTCNQPQHF	TGTGCCAGCAGCTCCTCGTTACCAGGTACTTGCAATCAGCCCCAGCATTTT
TRBJ1-1	NA	NA	TRBV19	CASTKREGNTEAFF	TGTGCCAGCACCAAACGGGAGGGGAACACTGAAGCTTTCTTT
TRBJ2-1	NA	NA	TRBV7-2	CASSRDSRINEQFF	TGTGCCAGCAGCCGGGACTCTCGGATCAATGAGCAGTTCTTC
TRBJ2-3	TRBD2	NA	TRBV30	CAWSPGRLAGGSTDTQYF	TGTGCCTGGAGTCCAGGTCGACTAGCGGGGGGAAGCACAGATACGCAGTATTTT
TRBJ1-1	TRBD1	NA	TRBV5-4	CASRRTGVVHTEAFF	TGTGCCAGCAGGAGGACAGGGGTGGTCCACACTGAAGCTTTCTTT
TRBJ1-1	NA	once	TRBV5-1	CASSLEARPNTEAFF	TGCGCCAGCAGCTTGGAGGCCAGGCCGAACACTGAAGCTTTCTTT
TRBJ1-4	NA	NA	TRBV5-1	CASSLDGSNEKLFF	TGCGCCAGCAGCTTGGACGGTTCTAATGAAAAACTGTTTTTT
TRBJ2-1	TRBD1	NA	TRBV10-1	CASSLKAGGGNEQFF	TGCGCCAGCAGTTTGAAGGCAGGGGGCGGGAATGAGCAGTTCTTC
TRBJ2-2	TRBD2	once	TRBV10-3	CAISRTSGSETGELFF	TGTGCCATCAGTCGGACTAGCGGGAGTGAGACCGGGGAGCTGTTTTTT
TRBJ2-7	TRBD1	NA	TRBV29-1	CSVGWTGKSEQYF	TGCAGCGTTGGATGGACAGGGAAAAGCGAGCAGTACTTC
TRBJ1-4	TRBD1	NA	TRBV19	CASSPIGQGAVDEKLFF	TGTGCCAGTAGCCCTATTGGTCAGGGGGCCGTGGATGAAAAACTGTTTTTT
TRBJ2-7	NA	NA	TRBV18	CASSPLIFGTYEQYF	TGTGCCAGCTCACCTCTGATTTTCGGGACCTACGAGCAGTACTTC
TRBJ2-3	NA	NA	TRBV15	CATSKRIGGTDTQYF	TGTGCCACCAGCAAGAGAATAGGGGGAACAGATACGCAGTATTTT
TRBJ2-7	TRBD2	NA	TRBV6-2/TRBV6-3	CASSLSPGLATREQYF	TGTGCCAGCAGCCTCAGCCCGGGACTAGCAACCCGGGAGCAGTACTTC
TRBJ2-3	TRBD2	NA	TRBV6-6	CASSPRRGGSTDTQYF	TGTGCCAGCAGTCCTCGCCGGGGGGGGAGCACAGATACGCAGTATTTT
TRBJ2-5	NA	NA	TRBV5-4	CASSLTEQETQYF	TGTGCCAGCAGCTTGACAGAGCAAGAGACCCAGTACTTC
TRBJ2-5	NA	NA	TRBV24-1	CATSDGSTGRGETQYF	TGTGCCACCAGTGACGGGTCAACGGGGAGAGGAGAGACCCAGTACTTC
TRBJ2-3	TRBD2	NA	TRBV19	CASSTPGLSAGDTQYF	TGTGCCAGTAGCACACCGGGACTATCAGCCGGCGATACGCAGTATTTT